The T cell receptor (beta chain) described here comes from a study of T cells after yellow fever vaccination. TCRdb reanalysed the 5' RACE reads using MiXCR and keeps one entry per CDR3 protein. The data hold roughly 65,000 distinct CDR3 sequences, with approximately 5% observed a single time. This clonotype has at least ten counts. V lost 7 bases and J lost 3, with 16 bases in between. The CDR3 has 14 residues. The clonotype was recovered from a man in his late teens or twenties who received the YFV17D yellow fever vaccine. V usage is TRBV23-1 and J usage is TRBJ2-7; D is unclear. TRBV23-1 is an open reading frame, and its role is uncertain. Sequencing used CD4+ T cells sorted from PBMCs, obtained roughly 14 days after the first yellow fever vaccination. CDR3 sequence reads: CASKNLGLFYEQYV. Written as DNA, the CDR3 is TGCGCCAGCAAAAATCTTGGGCTATTCTACGAGCAGTACGTC.